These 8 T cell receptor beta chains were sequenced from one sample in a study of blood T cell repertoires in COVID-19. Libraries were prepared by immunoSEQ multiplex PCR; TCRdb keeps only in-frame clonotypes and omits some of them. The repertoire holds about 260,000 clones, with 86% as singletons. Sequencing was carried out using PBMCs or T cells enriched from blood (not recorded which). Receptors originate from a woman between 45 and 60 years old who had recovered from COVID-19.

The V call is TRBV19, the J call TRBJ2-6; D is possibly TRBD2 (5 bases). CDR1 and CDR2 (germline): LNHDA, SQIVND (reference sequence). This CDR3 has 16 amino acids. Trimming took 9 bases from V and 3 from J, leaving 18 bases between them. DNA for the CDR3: TGTGCCAGCAGTCGGTGGGTCGGGGTTGGGGCCAACGTCCTGACTTTC. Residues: CASSRWVGVGANVLTF.

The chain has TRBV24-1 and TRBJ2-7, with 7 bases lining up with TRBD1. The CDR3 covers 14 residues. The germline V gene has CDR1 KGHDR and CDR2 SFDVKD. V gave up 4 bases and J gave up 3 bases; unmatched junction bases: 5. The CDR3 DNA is TGTGCCACCAGTGAACAGGGGAGAGACTACGAGCAGTACTTC. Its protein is CATSEQGRDYEQYF.

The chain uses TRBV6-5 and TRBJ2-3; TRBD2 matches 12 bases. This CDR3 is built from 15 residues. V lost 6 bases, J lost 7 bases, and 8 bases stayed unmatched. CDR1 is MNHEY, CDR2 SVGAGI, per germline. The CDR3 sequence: CASSNYLAGGNTQYF. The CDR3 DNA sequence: TGTGCCAGCAGCAACTACCTAGCGGGGGGGAATACGCAGTATTTT.

The CDR3 loop is CASSFSTGATHYNEQFF. In DNA form, the CDR3 reads TGTGCCAGCAGCTTCTCCACAGGGGCAACCCATTACAATGAGCAGTTCTTC. V usage is TRBV7-2 and J usage is TRBJ2-1; 7 bases line up with TRBD1. Trimming removed 3 bases from V and 4 bases from J; junction bases left unmatched: 12. CDR3 size: 17 residues. Looked up from germline, CDR1 is SGHTA and CDR2 is FQGNSA. The full variable domain, its missing parts supplied by reference TRBV7-2 and TRBJ2-1, is GAGVSQSPSNKVTEKGKDVELRCDPISGHTALYWYRQSLGQGLEFLIYFQGNSAPDKSGLPSDRFSAERTGGSVSTLTIQRTQQEDSAVYLCASSFSTGATHYNEQFFGPGTRLTVL.

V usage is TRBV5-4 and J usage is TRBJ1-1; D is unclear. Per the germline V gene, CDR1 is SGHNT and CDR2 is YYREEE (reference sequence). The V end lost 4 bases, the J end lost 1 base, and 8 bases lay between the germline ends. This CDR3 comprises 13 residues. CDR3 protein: CASSNPGNTEAFF. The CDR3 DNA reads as TGTGCCAGCAGCAACCCGGGGAACACTGAAGCTTTCTTT.

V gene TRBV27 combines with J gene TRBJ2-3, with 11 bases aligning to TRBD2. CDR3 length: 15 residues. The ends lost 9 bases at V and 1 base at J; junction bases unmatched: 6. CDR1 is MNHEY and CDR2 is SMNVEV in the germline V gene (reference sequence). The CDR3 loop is CASRLAGGGTDTQYF. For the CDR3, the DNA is TGTGCCAGTAGATTAGCGGGAGGGGGCACAGATACGCAGTATTTT.

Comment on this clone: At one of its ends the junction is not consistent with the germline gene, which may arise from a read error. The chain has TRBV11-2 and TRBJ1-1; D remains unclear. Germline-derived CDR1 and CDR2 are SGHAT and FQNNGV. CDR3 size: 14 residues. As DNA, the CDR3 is TGTGCTAGCAGCTCCCAATGGGAGGTCGGAACTGGTTTCTTT. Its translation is CASSSQWEVGTGFF. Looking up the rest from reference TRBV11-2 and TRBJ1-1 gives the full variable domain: EAGVAQSPRYKIIEKRQSVAFWCNPISGHATLYWYQQILGQGPKLLIQFQNNGVVDDSQLPKDRFSAERLKGVDSTLKIQPAKLEDSAVYLCASSSQWEVGTGFFGQGTRLTVV.

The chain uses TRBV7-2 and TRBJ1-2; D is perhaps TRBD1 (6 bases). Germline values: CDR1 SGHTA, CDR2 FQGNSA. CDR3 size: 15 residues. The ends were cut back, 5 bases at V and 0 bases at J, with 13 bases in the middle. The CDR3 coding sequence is TGTGCCAGCAGCGCCCAGGGGAGAACTAACTATGGCTACACCTTC. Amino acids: CASSAQGRTNYGYTF. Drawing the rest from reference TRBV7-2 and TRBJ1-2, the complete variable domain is GAGVSQSPSNKVTEKGKDVELRCDPISGHTALYWYRQSLGQGLEFLIYFQGNSAPDKSGLPSDRFSAERTGGSVSTLTIQRTQQEDSAVYLCASSAQGRTNYGYTFGSGTRLTVV.